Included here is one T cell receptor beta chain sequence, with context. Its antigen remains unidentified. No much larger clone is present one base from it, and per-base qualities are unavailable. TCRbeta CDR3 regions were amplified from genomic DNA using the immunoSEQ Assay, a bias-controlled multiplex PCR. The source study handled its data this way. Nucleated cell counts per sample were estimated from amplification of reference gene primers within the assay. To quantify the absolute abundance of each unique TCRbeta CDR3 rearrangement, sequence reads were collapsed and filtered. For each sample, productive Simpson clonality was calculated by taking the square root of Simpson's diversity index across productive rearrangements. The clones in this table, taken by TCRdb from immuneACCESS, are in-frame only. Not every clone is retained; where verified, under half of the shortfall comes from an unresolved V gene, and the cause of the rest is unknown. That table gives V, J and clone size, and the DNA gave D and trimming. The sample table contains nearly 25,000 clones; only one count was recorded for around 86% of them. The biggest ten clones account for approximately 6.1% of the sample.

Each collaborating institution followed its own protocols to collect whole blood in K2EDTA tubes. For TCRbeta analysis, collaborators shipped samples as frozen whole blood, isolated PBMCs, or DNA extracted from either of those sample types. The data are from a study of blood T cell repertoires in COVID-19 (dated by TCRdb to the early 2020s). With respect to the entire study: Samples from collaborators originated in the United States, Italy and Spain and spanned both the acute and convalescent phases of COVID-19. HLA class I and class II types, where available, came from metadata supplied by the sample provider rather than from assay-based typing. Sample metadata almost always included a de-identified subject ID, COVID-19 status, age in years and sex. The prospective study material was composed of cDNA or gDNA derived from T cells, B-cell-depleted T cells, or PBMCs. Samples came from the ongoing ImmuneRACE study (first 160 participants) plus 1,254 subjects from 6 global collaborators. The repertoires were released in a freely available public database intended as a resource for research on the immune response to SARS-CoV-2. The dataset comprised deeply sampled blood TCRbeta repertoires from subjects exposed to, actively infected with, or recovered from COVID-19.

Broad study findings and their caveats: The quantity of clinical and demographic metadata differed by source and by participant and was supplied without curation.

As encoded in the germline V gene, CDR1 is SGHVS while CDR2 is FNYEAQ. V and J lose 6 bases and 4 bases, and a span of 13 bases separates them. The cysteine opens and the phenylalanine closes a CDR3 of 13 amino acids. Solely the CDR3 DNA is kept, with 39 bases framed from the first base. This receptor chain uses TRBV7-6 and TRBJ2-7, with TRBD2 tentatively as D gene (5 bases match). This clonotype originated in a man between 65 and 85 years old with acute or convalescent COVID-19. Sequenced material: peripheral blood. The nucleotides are TGTGCCAGCAGAGAGGGTAATTCGTACGAGCAGTACTTC. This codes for CASREGNSYEQYF.